These T cell receptor beta chains were read from a single sample in a study of blood T cells in healthy people across ages. TCRdb analysed the 5' RACE reads with MiXCR anew, one entry per CDR3 protein. This table holds over 950,000 distinct CDR3 sequences, about 53% found once. Sequenced input: blood. These receptors were obtained from a woman aged 60-70 years in good health. CDR3s include the opening cysteine and the closing phenylalanine or tryptophan. The D gene is left open where the match is weak. Size tells how often a clone was seen (once, few, many) or the class of an expanded clone, and some rows leave it out.

>once|.|TRBJ2-2|TRBV7-9
TGTGCCAGCAGCTTACCTTATCGACAAGAGAAAAACACCGGGGAGCTGTTTTTT
CASSLPYRQEKNTGELFF
>.|TRBD1|TRBJ2-5|TRBV18
TGTGCCAGCTCACGGATGGGACAGGGAAATAAAGAGACCCAGTACTTC
CASSRMGQGNKETQYF
>few|TRBD1|TRBJ2-7|TRBV9
TGTGCCAGCAGCGTGGGACAGGGACGAACCTACGAGCAGTACTTC
CASSVGQGRTYEQYF
>.|.|TRBJ2-6|TRBV5-1
TGCGCCAGCAGCTTGGAGGGCAGGGGAAAGACTGGGGCCAACGTCCTGACTTTC
CASSLEGRGKTGANVLTF
>.|.|TRBJ2-5|TRBV7-2
TGTGCCAGCAGCTTAAAGTCAGGGGGCGGGGGACAGACCCAGTACTTC
CASSLKSGGGGQTQYF
>many|.|TRBJ1-1|TRBV11-2
TGTGCCAGCAGCTTGGAGGGGCATACTGAAGCTTTCTTT
CASSLEGHTEAFF
>.|.|TRBJ2-1|TRBV3-1
TGTGCCAGCAGCCAGGAGGGGCGGGTAAACAATGAGCAGTTCTTC
CASSQEGRVNNEQFF
>.|.|TRBJ1-3|TRBV15
TGTGCCACCAGCAGAGCCCGACTGGGGGTTGGAAACACCATATATTTT
CATSRARLGVGNTIYF
>.|.|TRBJ2-3|TRBV20-1
TGCAGTGGTAAAAGGTCTCAGTTTGATACGCAGTATTTT
CSGKRSQFDTQYF
>few|.|TRBJ1-2|TRBV29-1
TGCAGCGGATATATGGGTGGCGGCTACACCTTC
CSGYMGGGYTF
>few|.|TRBJ2-7|TRBV18
TGTGCCAGCTGTACCCTCGGGGACGAGCAGTACTTC
CASCTLGDEQYF
>once|.|TRBJ2-7|TRBV6-6
TGTGCCAGCTCTGGACGGACGGACCTACGTGAGCAGTACTTC
CASSGRTDLREQYF
>few|.|TRBJ2-5|TRBV7-8
TGTGCCAGCAGCTCCGTTCTTGCCTCGACCCAAGAGACCCAGTACTTC
CASSSVLASTQETQYF
>.|TRBD2|TRBJ2-7|TRBV20-1
TGCAGTGCTAGAGATCTGGGGACTAGCGGGTACGAGCAGTACTTC
CSARDLGTSGYEQYF
>.|.|TRBJ2-3|TRBV29-1
TGCAGCGTTTTCCTCCTAGCTGGCGCAGATACGCAGTATTTT
CSVFLLAGADTQYF
>.|TRBD2|TRBJ2-7|TRBV6-6
TGTGCCAGCAACCTGAGACGGGAGGTGAACGAGCAGTACTTC
CASNLRREVNEQYF
>.|.|TRBJ1-5|TRBV12-3/TRBV12-4
TGTGCCAGCAGTTTAGGACTTGGGAATCAGCCCCGGCATTTT
CASSLGLGNQPRHF
>.|.|TRBJ1-2|TRBV4-1
TGCGCCAGCAGCCATGGGACTGACTATGGCTACACCTTC
CASSHGTDYGYTF
>.|TRBD2|TRBJ2-2|TRBV11-2
TGTGCCAGCAGCTTCAGCGGGAGGTACACCGGGGAGCTGTTTTTT
CASSFSGRYTGELFF
>.|.|TRBJ2-1|TRBV4-1
TGCACCAGCAGCCAACGCCAGCTGGAGAATGAGCAGTTCTTC
CTSSQRQLENEQFF
>.|.|TRBJ2-1|TRBV7-2
TGTGCCAGCAACCCGAGCGGGCCCCACAATGAGCAGTTCTTC
CASNPSGPHNEQFF
>few|TRBD2|TRBJ2-3|TRBV7-2
TGTGCCAGCAGCCTACGACTAGCGGGAAGGTCAGATACGCAGTATTTT
CASSLRLAGRSDTQYF
>.|.|TRBJ2-3|TRBV7-2
TGTGCCAGCACCCCTCTAATAGGGCCAGATACGCAGTATTTT
CASTPLIGPDTQYF
>.|.|TRBJ2-5|TRBV27
TGTGCCAACACTGATTTGGGGGGCCGTCGGTACTTC
CANTDLGGRRYF
>.|.|TRBJ2-3|TRBV7-3
TGTGCCAGCAGCTTAGTAGCAGGGCCAGATACGCAGTATTTT
CASSLVAGPDTQYF
>.|.|TRBJ2-2|TRBV7-9
TGTGCCAGCAGGCTAGGGGAGACCTTCACCGGGGAGCTGTTTTTT
CASRLGETFTGELFF
>.|.|TRBJ1-2|TRBV10-3
TGTGCCATCTGGGTGGAATTTCATAACTATGGCTACACCTTC
CAIWVEFHNYGYTF
>few|TRBD1|TRBJ1-2|TRBV7-2
TGTGCCAGCAGCTTAGCCGGGGACAGGGGTCATGGCTACACCTTC
CASSLAGDRGHGYTF
>.|.|TRBJ2-7|TRBV7-6
TGTGCCAGCAGCCCCTCACTGCCCCAGATTTCCTACGAGCAGTACTTC
CASSPSLPQISYEQYF
>.|.|TRBJ2-5|TRBV27
TGTGCCAGCAGTTTCAGGGCCGGGAGTGGTGAGACCCAGTACTTC
CASSFRAGSGETQYF
>.|.|TRBJ2-5|TRBV11-2
TGTGCCAGCGGCCCGGGACAACTCCAAGAGACCCAGTACTTC
CASGPGQLQETQYF
>.|.|TRBJ2-7|TRBV7-9
TGTGCCAGCAGCTGGAGAGGTGGGGCCAGGCCTGTCTTCTACGAGCAGTACTTC
CASSWRGGARPVFYEQYF
>.|.|TRBJ2-5|TRBV4-2
TGTGCCAGCAGCCAAGAAAAGGGACTTTACCAAGAGACCCAGTACTTC
CASSQEKGLYQETQYF
>few|.|TRBJ2-1|TRBV10-2
TGCGCCAGCAGTCCAGGCTTCTCCTACAATGAGCAGTTCTTC
CASSPGFSYNEQFF
>.|TRBD2|TRBJ2-5|TRBV7-9
TGTGCCAGCAGCTTAGGAGCGGGAGGGCCTCAAGAGGCCCAGTACTTC
CASSLGAGGPQEAQYF
>.|.|TRBJ2-7|TRBV3-1
TGTGCCAGCAGCCAAGGGCCAGGGGCAACCTACGAGCAGTACTTC
CASSQGPGATYEQYF
>.|.|TRBJ2-1|TRBV29-1
TGCAGCGGCGTGGGACTACGAGGGGGCAATGAGCAGTTCTTC
CSGVGLRGGNEQFF
>.|.|TRBJ2-5|TRBV11-2
TGTGCCAGCAGCTTAGTTGCTGGGTTGGTAGGGACCCAGTACTTC
CASSLVAGLVGTQYF
>few|.|TRBJ1-4|TRBV15
TGTGCCACCAGCAGAGGGTATAATGAAAAACTGTTTTTT
CATSRGYNEKLFF
>.|.|TRBJ2-6|TRBV6-1
TGTGCGGTGGGGACCCAGTCTGGGGCCAACGTCCTGACTTTC
CAVGTQSGANVLTF
>.|.|TRBJ2-3|TRBV12-3/TRBV12-4
TGTGCCAGCATGTCCATACTTAGCACAGATGCGCAGTATTTT
CASMSILSTDAQYF
>.|TRBD1|TRBJ1-2|TRBV6-5
TGTGCCAGCAGCCGTGGACAGGGAGGCTATGGCTACACCTTC
CASSRGQGGYGYTF
>few|.|TRBJ1-1|TRBV7-9
TGTGCCAGCAGCTTACCCGGCAGGGCTTTCTTT
CASSLPGRAFF
>.|.|TRBJ2-7|TRBV6-2/TRBV6-3
TGTGCCAGCAGTTACCTCGGCCTGGGGGAGCGGTACTTC
CASSYLGLGERYF
>many|.|TRBJ2-3|TRBV5-6
TGTGCCAGCAGCTTAGCACCTCCAGGGGATACGCAGTATTTT
CASSLAPPGDTQYF